The TCR beta chain described here comes from a study of identical twins. Via MiXCR, TCRdb re-called the 5' RACE reads, giving one row per CDR3 protein. The sample lists about 790,000 distinct CDR3 sequences; approximately 18% were seen once. In the case of this clonotype: Its antigen is unknown.

General study points: Cord blood beta clonotypes present at high abundance carried fewer insertions; no such pattern appeared in memory repertoires.

Germline assignment: CDR1 SGHRS and CDR2 YFSETQ. CDR3 length: 11 amino acids. Trimming stripped 7 bases from V and 4 bases from J, with 7 bases between. This sample was shared with a second study, whose subject was T cells expressing NK-cell markers. As reported in that work: Obtained from sorted CD3+CD56+NKG2C+, CD3+CD56+NKG2C- and CD3+CD56-NKG2C+ T cells were the TCR beta repertoires.

This receptor was taken from a woman aged 18-29 years in good health. The chain joins TRBV5-1 to TRBJ2-3; D remains unclear. What was sequenced was PBMCs. DNA for the CDR3: TGCGCCAGCGCAAAGTCAGATACGCAGTATTTT. Its translation: CASAKSDTQYF.